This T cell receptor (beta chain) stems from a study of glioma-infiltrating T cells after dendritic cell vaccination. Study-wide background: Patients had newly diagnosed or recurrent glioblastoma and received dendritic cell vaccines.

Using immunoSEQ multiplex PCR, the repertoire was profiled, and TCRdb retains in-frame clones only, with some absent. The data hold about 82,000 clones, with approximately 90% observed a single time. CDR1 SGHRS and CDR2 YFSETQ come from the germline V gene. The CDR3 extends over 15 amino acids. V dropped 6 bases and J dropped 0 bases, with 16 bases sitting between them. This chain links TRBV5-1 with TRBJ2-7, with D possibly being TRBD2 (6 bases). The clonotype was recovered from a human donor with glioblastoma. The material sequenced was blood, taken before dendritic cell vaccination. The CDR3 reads CASTPGTSASYEQYF. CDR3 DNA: TGCGCCAGCACCCCCGGGACTTCTGCCTCCTACGAGCAGTACTTC.